These 25 T cell receptor beta chains came from one sample sequenced in a study of T cells in Graves' hyperthyroidism and ophthalmopathy. Amplification yielded TCR beta CDR3 regions, with RNA transcripts as the source. The HTBI primer set served for first-round RT-PCR of the TCR CDR3. TCRdb itself ran the multiplex PCR reads through MiXCR, one entry per CDR3 protein. The table has 350,000 to 500,000 distinct CDR3 sequences, roughly an eighth seen once; the top ten hold roughly 4.8%. Source material: blood. The receptors originated from a woman under 30 with Graves' hyperthyroidism.

In its sample, this clonotype was seen a few times. The V call is TRBV4-1, the J call TRBJ2-7; D remains unclear. The V gene lost 0 bases and the J gene lost 9 bases, with 12 bases spanning the gap. Germline CDR1 and CDR2: MGHRA and YSYEKL. CDR3 size: 13 residues. CDR3 sequence reads: CASSQDGWEGQYF. In DNA form, the CDR3 reads TGCGCCAGCAGCCAAGATGGTTGGGAAGGGCAGTACTTC.

This chain connects TRBV28 to TRBJ1-5; D uncertain. CDR3 size: 15 residues. V shed 2 bases and J shed 1 base, with 9 bases lying between them. CDR1 and CDR2 from the germline V gene are MDHEN and SYDVKM. The CDR3 loop reads CASSLKGRSNQPQHF. As DNA, the CDR3 is TGTGCCAGCAGTTTAAAGGGTAGGAGCAATCAGCCCCAGCATTTT.

This clonotype occurred a few times. The V and J genes are TRBV5-6 and TRBJ2-7, with 8 nucleotides matching TRBD1. Germline V CDR1 and CDR2: SGHDT, YYEEEE. There are 16 residues in the CDR3. V shed 1 base, J shed 0 bases, and the junction held 6 bases outside the gene matches. Here the CDR3 reads CASSLLHRGTSYEQYF. The CDR3 coding sequence is TGTGCCAGCAGCTTGTTGCACAGGGGGACCTCCTACGAGCAGTACTTC.

This clonotype was seen ten or more times. The genes are TRBV12-3 or TRBV12-4 and TRBJ1-5; D is ambiguous. There are 12 residues in the CDR3. Deletions cut 6 bases from V and 7 bases from J, with 10 bases between. The chain's CDR3 is CASRGYRQPQHF. CDR3 sequence (DNA): TGTGCCAGCAGAGGCTACAGACAGCCCCAGCATTTT.

The V gene is TRBV12-3 or TRBV12-4, the J gene TRBJ2-7, with TRBD2 matching over 10 bases. Trimming at V came to 5 bases and at J to 7 bases, leaving 11 bases not matched to a gene. The CDR3 loop spans 15 amino acids. As DNA, the CDR3 is TGTGCCAGCAGTCCAAAGCTAGCGGGAGTAAGTGAGCAGTACTTC. Its translation is CASSPKLAGVSEQYF.

The V and J genes are TRBV11-2 and TRBJ2-7, with TRBD2 identical over 7 bases. CDR3 length equals 15 residues. Germline CDR1 and CDR2: SGHAT and FQNNGV. V shed 5 bases and J 5 bases; nucleotides not matched to a gene: 12. CDR3 protein: CASSPEGGGDHEQYF. The CDR3, as DNA: TGTGCCAGCAGCCCAGAGGGCGGGGGAGATCACGAGCAGTACTTC.

This clonotype turned up a few times. This chain connects TRBV3-1 to TRBJ2-7; 12 bases are a match to TRBD2. Germline V gene lookup returns CDR1 LGHDT and CDR2 YNNKEL (reference sequence). With 4 bases clipped from V and 7 bases from J, the junction kept 8 bases outside the gene matches. This CDR3 contains 15 residues. The CDR3 DNA sequence: TGTGCCAGCAGCCCCCAGCCTAGCGGGGGGGGGGAGCAGTACTTC. Protein: CASSPQPSGGGEQYF.

This clonotype showed up many times. The J gene is TRBJ2-5, the V gene TRBV20-1, with 10 positions matching TRBD1. The germline CDR1 and CDR2 sequences are DFQATT and SNEGSKA (reference sequence). J was trimmed by 5 bases and V by 5 bases; bases with no gene match: 8. CDR3 size: 14 residues. The DNA for the CDR3 is TGCAGTGCTGAACCGGGACAGGGGCTGGAGACCCAGTACTTC. This codes for CSAEPGQGLETQYF.

V gene TRBV5-1 combines with J gene TRBJ2-6; D ambiguous. In germline, CDR1 is SGHRS, CDR2 YFSETQ. V was shortened by 0 bases and J by 2 bases, with 6 bases between the two germline ends. This CDR3 spans 15 amino acids. The CDR3 DNA follows: TGCGCCAGCAGCTTGGAGATTGCTGGGGCCAACGTCCTGACTTTC. Protein sequence: CASSLEIAGANVLTF. Full variable domain (outside the CDR3, taken from reference TRBV5-1 and TRBJ2-6): KAGVTQTPRYLIKTRGQQVTLSCSPISGHRSVSWYQQTPGQGLQFLFEYFSETQRNKGNFPGRFSGRQFSNSRSEMNVSTLELGDSALYLCASSLEIAGANVLTFGAGSRLTVL.

This clonotype was seen many times. The chain links TRBV18 to TRBJ1-4, with D hard to call. V lost 3 bases to trimming and J lost 6 bases, with 8 bases between them. Germline CDR1 KGHSH, CDR2 LQKENI. The CDR3 is made up of 13 amino acids. In nucleotides, the CDR3 is TGTGCCAGCTCACCTCTCGGGGATGAAAAACTGTTTTTT. It translates to CASSPLGDEKLFF.

The chain couples TRBV11-2 to TRBJ2-5, with 7 positions matching TRBD2. V shed 3 bases and J 7 bases; nucleotides not matched to a gene: 2. The CDR3 sequence is 12 residues long. Germline values: CDR1 SGHAT, CDR2 FQNNGV. DNA for the CDR3: TGTGCCAGCAGCTTCGCGGGAGTGACCCAGTACTTC. It translates to CASSFAGVTQYF.

This clonotype came up many times. This rearrangement joins TRBV24-1 to TRBJ2-3; D is ambiguous. With 1 base removed from V and 0 bases from J, the gap between germline ends came to 7 bases. Germline CDR1 and CDR2: KGHDR and SFDVKD. CDR3 length: 15 residues. The DNA for the CDR3 is TGTGCCACCAGTGATTTCTCCGGGAGCACAGATACGCAGTATTTT. Its protein product is CATSDFSGSTDTQYF.

The genes are TRBV25-1 and TRBJ2-3, with D possibly being TRBD2 (5 bases). Deletions cut 3 bases from V and 7 bases from J, with 11 bases between. The CDR3 loop spans 13 amino acids. Germline CDR1 reads MGHDK; CDR2 reads SYGVNS. CDR3 region: CASSDSGLNTQYF. The DNA of the CDR3 is TGTGCCAGCAGTGATTCGGGGTTGAATACGCAGTATTTT.

This clonotype was detected ten times or more. The chain is built from TRBV6-1 and TRBJ2-3; tentative D call: TRBD2 (6 bases). V was trimmed by 5 bases and J by 4 bases, leaving 10 bases between them. Per germline, CDR1 MNHNS and CDR2 SASEGT. There are 13 residues in the CDR3. The CDR3 DNA reads TGTGCCAGCAGTCCCAGCGGGCCAGATACGCAGTATTTT. It is translated as CASSPSGPDTQYF.

This clonotype was recorded many times. V is TRBV5-1 and J is TRBJ2-1, with a tentative D call TRBD2 (5 bases). Per germline, CDR1 SGHRS and CDR2 YFSETQ. This CDR3 spans 12 amino acids. V was trimmed by 6 bases and J by 3 bases, leaving 7 bases between them. This CDR3 is CASISGYNEQFF. CDR3 nucleotides: TGCGCCAGCATAAGCGGCTACAATGAGCAGTTCTTC.

This clonotype was seen at least ten times. J is TRBJ2-7 and V is TRBV5-1, with TRBD2 identical over 12 bases. Trimming cost V 1 base and J 0 bases; bases outside gene matches: 2. The CDR3 sequence is 16 residues long. Germline V CDR1 and CDR2: SGHRS, YFSETQ. CDR3 DNA: TGCGCCAGCAGCTTGACTAGCGGGAGGCTCTCCTACGAGCAGTACTTC. It translates to CASSLTSGRLSYEQYF.

This clonotype was seen ten or more times. This sequence joins TRBV28 and TRBJ2-7; 11 bases agree with TRBD1. The CDR3 has 15 amino acids. From germline, CDR1 is MDHEN and CDR2 SYDVKM. Trimming took 6 bases from V and 0 from J; bases not matched to a gene: 4. The CDR3 DNA reads TGTGCCAGCAGGACCGGGACAGGGGGCTCCTACGAGCAGTACTTC. Amino acid sequence: CASRTGTGGSYEQYF.

This clonotype was found many times. This sequence joins TRBV28 and TRBJ1-4; D not resolved. This CDR3 spans 15 amino acids. V lost 5 bases, J lost 4 bases, and 14 bases lay in between. In germline, CDR1 is MDHEN, CDR2 SYDVKM. Written as DNA, the CDR3 is TGTGCCAGCAGTCAGCGATCGATCCTTAATGAAAAACTGTTTTTT. The encoded protein is CASSQRSILNEKLFF.

This clonotype has at least ten counts. The chain links TRBV2 to TRBJ2-7; 7 positions agree with TRBD2. Germline-derived CDR1 and CDR2 are SNHLY and FYNNEI. V dropped 3 bases and J dropped 0; count of bases not matched to a gene: 11. CDR3 size: 17 residues. The CDR3 bases are TGTGCCAGCAGTGACTATGTGCTAGCGGCTTTCTCCTACGAGCAGTACTTC. Translated, it gives CASSDYVLAAFSYEQYF.

CDR3 nucleotide sequence: TGTGCCACCAGCAGAGGGGCTGCCGGGACTAGCGTTCACGAGCAGTACTTC. This encodes CATSRGAAGTSVHEQYF. The chain joins TRBV15 to TRBJ2-7; 10 nucleotides align to TRBD2. The CDR3 extends over 17 amino acids. Trimming removed 1 base from V and 5 bases from J; junction bases left unmatched: 11. Germline V gene sequence: CDR1 LNHNV, CDR2 YYDKDF (reference sequence).

The table lists this clonotype with many counts. The chain carries TRBV12-3 or TRBV12-4 and TRBJ2-4, with 7 bases matching TRBD1. The junction had 4 bases not matched to a gene; V was cut back by 4 bases and J by 4 bases. This CDR3 has 14 amino acids. The CDR3 protein is CASSWPGQKNIQYF. The DNA for the CDR3 is TGTGCCAGCAGTTGGCCGGGACAGAAAAACATTCAGTACTTC.

This clonotype showed up many times. The J gene is TRBJ2-2, the V gene TRBV6-2 or TRBV6-3, with D uncertain. Germline CDR1 MNHEY, CDR2 SVGEGT. The V end was cut by 8 bases, the J end by 1 base, with 8 bases between. CDR3 length: 13 residues. CDR3: CASLRQNTGELFF. CDR3 nucleotide sequence: TGTGCCAGCCTCCGTCAGAACACCGGGGAGCTGTTTTTT.

J is TRBJ2-4 and V is TRBV12-3 or TRBV12-4; the D gene is possibly TRBD1 (6 bases). The germline V and J ends were trimmed by 7 bases and 0 bases, with 19 bases remaining between them. The CDR3 covers 17 residues. The CDR3 nucleotides read TGTGCCAGCACTAACAGGGACGTAATAATAGCCAAAAACATTCAGTACTTC. Its translation: CASTNRDVIIAKNIQYF.

The chain couples TRBV9 to TRBJ2-1, with TRBD2 matching 7 bases. The CDR3 length is 18 residues. Per the germline V gene, CDR1 is SGDLS and CDR2 is YYNGEE. V was pared by 0 bases and J by 5 bases, with 14 bases of the junction left unmatched. CDR3 in amino acids: CASSVGLGLAEVNNEQFF. CDR3 nucleotides: TGTGCCAGCAGCGTAGGATTAGGGCTAGCGGAGGTAAACAATGAGCAGTTCTTC.

This clonotype was found many times. The chain carries TRBV27 and TRBJ2-5; D possibly corresponds to TRBD1 (6 bases). This CDR3 contains 17 residues. V was pared by 4 bases and J by 1 base, with 19 bases between. CDR1 and CDR2 from the germline V gene are MNHEY and SMNVEV (reference sequence). The CDR3, as DNA: TGTGCCAGCAGTTCAAAGACAGGAGCCCTAGTCCAAGAGACCCAGTACTTC. This codes for CASSSKTGALVQETQYF.